Described below is a single TCR beta chain sequence and its context. Described time point: newly diagnosed GD, antithyroid drugs for less than 3 months. PBMC RNA was the source of the TCR library. For TCR beta, libraries came from iRepertoire HTBI primers and Arm-PCR of CDR3 regions. TCRdb fed the multiplex PCR reads into MiXCR, producing one record per CDR3 protein. The sample contains 410,000 or so distinct CDR3 sequences, around 14% of which appear only once. The entry originates in a study of regulatory T cells in long-lasting Graves disease. These data also formed part of another study, on T cells in Graves' hyperthyroidism and ophthalmopathy. That study reports: The TCR CDR3 first-round RT-PCR relied on the HTBI primer set. In blood, most of the thyroid clonotypes expanded above 0.001 were also present.

The sequence was collected from a woman aged 25 to 45 with Graves disease. The sequenced sample was peripheral blood mononuclear cells (PBMCs), obtained at new diagnosis, from a patient treated with antithyroid drugs.

DNA for the CDR3: TGTGCCAGCAGTACCAGGGATTATGAGCAGTTCTTC. It specifies CASSTRDYEQFF. This sequence joins TRBV12-3 or TRBV12-4 and TRBJ2-1; possible D gene TRBD1, 5 bases. The germline V and J ends were trimmed by 5 bases and 8 bases, with 10 bases remaining between them. There are 12 residues in the CDR3.